This T cell receptor beta chain is drawn from a study of early T cells in non-severe SARS-CoV-2 infection (dated by TCRdb to the early 2020s). About the investigation overall: TCR sequencing used bulk RNA from unsorted whole blood, so alpha and beta chains could not be paired.

The library came from 5' RACE. Sequencing instrument: NextSeq 500. To correct for sequencing error and PCR bias, the TCR library protocol tagged individual cDNA molecules with unique molecular identifiers. Both TCR alpha and beta chains were sequenced, and tight co-correlation was observed between alpha and beta sequence abundances in each sample. The original methods were these. V gene, J gene and CDR3 annotation of TCR sequences was performed with Decombinator V4. TCRs were defined as expanded if a significant change between any two time points was detected under a Poisson model with p below 0.0001. TCR abundances were normalised to the total number of TCRs sequenced per sample and were expressed as counts per million. VDJdb, accessed 1 November 2021, was searched for CMV, EBV and SARS-CoV-2 annotated TCRs, with TCRs annotated for multiple antigens excluded. TCRdb reprocessed the public reads (quality trimming at Q25 with fastp, clone calling with MiXCR) and kept in-frame beta chains. One record per CDR3 amino acid sequence lists the most common genes and DNA. In this record, the V and J calls reflect TCRdb's handling and not the investigators' own analysis. For this sample the table gives over 30,000 distinct CDR3 sequences, of which approximately 8.7% were detected only once. Jointly, the top ten make up 9.5% to 15% of the sample.

Study-level results and caveats: VDJdb matching was skewed toward anti-spike CD8 responses and likely underestimated virus-specific expansions by missing private and CD4 specificities.

The study was a case-control design nested within a healthcare worker cohort in London, UK, with weekly nasopharyngeal swab PCR tests and blood sampling. Between 23 and 31 March 2020, the week of the UK lockdown, healthcare workers were enrolled and then followed up weekly for as long as 16 weeks. Details on this clonotype: This clone's antigen is unknown. The input lacks base qualities; no much larger clone sits a single base away.

The starting material was whole blood, obtained at baseline. This TCR was recovered from an adult who was a healthcare worker with PCR-confirmed SARS-CoV-2 infection or an uninfected control (not recorded which).

CDR3 reads: CASSSTPMQETQYF. Read as DNA, the sequence is TGTGCCAGCAGCTCGACCCCTATGCAAGAGACCCAGTACTTC. The rearrangement combines TRBV11-2 with TRBJ2-5, with no confident D gene call. Via the germline V gene, CDR1 is SGHAT and CDR2 FQNNGV. Inclusive of the bounding cysteine and phenylalanine, the CDR3 is 14 residues long. The entry retains the CDR3 DNA only, 42 bases that are in frame from base 1. Trimming removed 4 bases from V and 2 bases from J, leaving 11 bases between the germline ends.